Included here is one TCR beta chain sequence, with context. This clone is a singleton in its sample. Its antigen has not been determined. The sample holds no much larger clone one base away, and base qualities are not on file. From the germline V gene, CDR1 is SGHAT and CDR2 is FQNNGV. Taken from cysteine to phenylalanine, the CDR3 has 13 residues. Here the CDR3 DNA is all that survives: 39 bases in frame from base 1. Trimming removed 2 bases from V and 8 bases from J, leaving 12 bases between the germline ends. The data belong to a study of T cell changes during pregnancy in multiple sclerosis (dated by TCRdb to between 2019 and 2020). In the study overall: Changes in the T cell repertoire over the course of pregnancy were examined in this study in women with multiple sclerosis.

The library was obtained by the immunoSEQ multiplex PCR assay. TCRdb holds this immuneACCESS table with in-frame rearrangements only. Some clones are missing; in checked studies, unresolved V genes explain under half, and the rest has no known cause. This sample gives about 68,000 clones in total; approximately 90% of them show up just once. The ten most abundant clones make up 1.1% to 1.5% of the sample. The sequencing here drew on peripheral blood, taken in the second trimester of pregnancy. The receptor comes from a female donor in good health, enrolled as a control in a pregnancy study. The chain couples TRBV11-2 to TRBJ1-2; the D gene is not confidently resolved. The DNA is TGTGCCAGCAGCTTATTAGCCAGAAGCGGCTACACCTTC. This is translated as CASSLLARSGYTF.